Following are 32 T cell receptor beta chains from one sample sequenced in a study of cytomegalovirus exposure and HLA in healthy donors (dated 2017 in TCRdb). To prepare the library, the immunoSEQ multiplex PCR assay was applied. A mixture of 60 forward primers for TCR Vbeta segments and 13 reverse primers for TCR Jbeta segments was used in the multiplex PCR. Imported from immuneACCESS, the table was reduced by TCRdb to in-frame sequences with V and J called. These copies leave out some clones; in studies compared against another copy, an unresolved V gene accounts for under half, and the cause of the remainder is not known. The sample profile shows about 150,000 clones; about 79% of them were found once. The ten largest clones add up to under 8% of the sample. Sequencing was done on a sample of PBMCs. The receptors were sampled from a man aged 45-60 years in good health and CMV-seropositive.

About this clone: The junction differs from germline at one of its ends, possibly a read error. The chain employs TRBV7-9 and TRBJ1-5; 7 bases match TRBD1. This CDR3 is 18 amino acids long. CDR1 is SEHNR and CDR2 is FQNEAQ in the germline V gene (reference sequence). The CDR3 sequence: CSSSLGGAGVYSNQPQHF. The CDR3 nucleotides read TGTTCCAGCAGCCTAGGGGGCGCGGGGGTTTATAGCAATCAGCCCCAGCATTTT.

The rearrangement uses TRBV11-3 and TRBJ2-5, with TRBD2 matching over 7 bases. Germline CDR1 reads SGHNT; CDR2 reads YENEEA. The J segment lost 1 base and the V segment lost 2 bases, leaving 7 bases of the junction unmatched. The CDR3 runs 16 residues. Here the CDR3 reads CASSLISGGPQETQYF. Written as DNA, the CDR3 is TGTGCCAGCAGCTTAATTTCGGGAGGCCCCCAAGAGACCCAGTACTTC. Full variable domain (rest looked up from reference TRBV11-3 and TRBJ2-5): EAGVVQSPRYKIIEKKQPVAFWCNPISGHNTLYWYLQNLGQGPELLIRYENEEAVDDSQLPKDRFSAERLKGVDSTLKIQPAELGDSAVYLCASSLISGGPQETQYFGPGTRLLVL.

The CDR3 bases are TGCGCCAGCAGCCCCGGGGAAGGATTAGCCAACGTCCTGACTTTC. Its translation: CASSPGEGLANVLTF. The chain recombines TRBV5-1 with TRBJ2-6, with D maybe TRBD2 (5 bases). The CDR3 is made up of 15 amino acids. The V end was cut by 4 bases, the J end by 7 bases, with 15 bases between. Germline V gene lookup returns CDR1 SGHRS and CDR2 YFSETQ.

The chain is built from TRBV7-8 and TRBJ2-3; TRBD2 matches at 11 bases. The germline CDR1 and CDR2 sequences are SGHVS and FQNEAQ. Trimming took 3 bases from V and 5 from J; bases not matched to a gene: 4. This CDR3 comprises 15 residues. The CDR3 protein is CASSLRLAGGDTQYF. The CDR3 coding sequence is TGTGCCAGCAGCTTGAGGCTAGCGGGGGGAGATACGCAGTATTTT.

This chain joins TRBV19 and TRBJ2-7; 7 bases agree with TRBD2. From germline, CDR1 is LNHDA and CDR2 SQIVND (reference sequence). J was trimmed by 6 bases and V by 5 bases; bases with no gene match: 7. The CDR3 consists of 13 residues. The CDR3 protein is CASSSRGEGEQYV. The CDR3 region has the DNA TGTGCCAGTAGTTCCCGGGGGGAGGGCGAGCAGTACGTC.

The V gene is TRBV7-6, the J gene TRBJ2-6; 11 bases agree with TRBD2. The ends lost 1 base at V and 4 bases at J; junction bases unmatched: 0. This CDR3 contains 16 residues. The germline V gene encodes CDR1 SGHVS and CDR2 FNYEAQ. CDR3 bases: TGTGCCAGCAGCTTAGGACTAGCGGGAGGGGCCAACGTCCTGACTTTC. It translates to CASSLGLAGGANVLTF.

The V and J genes are TRBV2 and TRBJ2-5; 8 bases map to TRBD1. Germline V CDR1 and CDR2: SNHLY, FYNNEI. V shed 6 bases, J shed 5 bases, and the junction held 5 bases outside the gene matches. This CDR3 has 13 residues. The CDR3 is CASRGQGLETQYF. In DNA form, the CDR3 reads TGTGCCAGCAGAGGACAGGGTCTGGAGACCCAGTACTTC.

The CDR3 loop reads CASSPRGLREQYF. The CDR3 nucleotides read TGTGCCAGCAGCCCCAGGGGGCTACGGGAGCAGTACTTC. The chain recombines TRBV11-3 with TRBJ2-7, with 8 bases fitting TRBD1. The CDR3 runs to 13 residues. The germline gives CDR1 SGHNT, CDR2 YENEEA. V trimming: 5 bases; J trimming: 7 bases; junction bases outside the gene matches: 7.

The chain joins TRBV6-6 to TRBJ2-1, with TRBD1 matching 10 bases. The CDR3 extends over 16 amino acids. After removal of 2 bases from V and 7 bases from J, the junction contained 8 bases not matched to a gene. Germline CDR1 and CDR2: MNHNY and SVGAGI (reference sequence). CDR3 in DNA: TGTGCCAGCAGTTACAGGCGACAGGGGGCGACGAATGAGCAGTTCTTC. It specifies CASSYRRQGATNEQFF.

The chain uses TRBV14 and TRBJ2-1; D perhaps matches TRBD1 (5 bases). Germline lookup yields CDR1 SGHDN and CDR2 FVKESK. V lost 5 bases and J lost 7, with 15 bases in between. The CDR3 extends over 14 amino acids. The CDR3 region has the DNA TGTGCCAGCAGCAGCCCGGTTGCAGGGAATGAGCAGTTCTTC. This gives the protein CASSSPVAGNEQFF.

This clone was seen a handful of times. This chain links TRBV6-5 with TRBJ2-3; D not certain. This CDR3 spans 15 amino acids. The ends were cut back, 2 bases at V and 0 bases at J, with 9 bases in the middle. Germline V gene data show CDR1 as MNHEY and CDR2 as SVGAGI. The CDR3, as DNA: TGTGCCAGCAGTTACGGCACCAGTAGCACAGATACGCAGTATTTT. Amino acids: CASSYGTSSTDTQYF.

The chain combines TRBV6-1 with TRBJ2-4; 7 bases align to TRBD1. Germline CDR1 and CDR2: MNHNS and SASEGT. This CDR3 has 18 amino acids. V dropped 3 bases and J dropped 3; count of bases not matched to a gene: 14. The DNA of the CDR3 is TGTGCCAGCAGTGATCTCCCCTTAGACAGGGTGGTCAAAAACATTCAGTACTTC. It codes for CASSDLPLDRVVKNIQYF.

The V gene is TRBV27, the J gene TRBJ1-5, with TRBD1 matching over 8 bases. This CDR3 comprises 12 residues. CDR1 is MNHEY, CDR2 SMNVEV, per germline (reference sequence). The trim removed 8 bases at V and 7 bases at J, leaving 4 bases unmatched. The CDR3 coding sequence is TGTGCCAGCTGGGGACAGGACCAGCCCCAGCATTTT. This gives the protein CASWGQDQPQHF.

The chain combines TRBV9 with TRBJ2-1; tentative D call: TRBD2 (5 bases). This CDR3 comprises 18 residues. V lost 0 bases to trimming and J lost 5 bases, with 21 bases between them. The germline V gene has CDR1 SGDLS and CDR2 YYNGEE. CDR3 protein: CASSVGSTIGSRDNEQFF. CDR3 sequence (DNA): TGTGCCAGCAGCGTAGGGTCGACCATAGGGTCGCGGGACAATGAGCAGTTCTTC.

The chain uses TRBV6-6 and TRBJ2-2; 8 nucleotides line up with TRBD2. This CDR3 comprises 14 residues. V lost 8 bases, J lost 6 bases, and 8 bases stayed unmatched. CDR1 is MNHNY and CDR2 is SVGAGI in the germline V gene (reference sequence). The chain's CDR3 is CASVTRGGPGELFF. Here the CDR3 DNA reads TGTGCCAGCGTAACCCGGGGGGGGCCCGGGGAGCTGTTTTTT.

The rearrangement uses TRBV14 and TRBJ2-1; 12 bases fit TRBD1. The CDR3 is 14 amino acids. The germline CDR1 and CDR2 sequences are SGHDN and FVKESK. V lost 7 bases, J lost 4 bases, and 2 bases stayed unmatched. CDR3 sequence reads: CASTGQGAYNEQFF. The CDR3 DNA reads as TGTGCCAGCACGGGACAGGGGGCATACAATGAGCAGTTCTTC.

The chain has TRBV9 and TRBJ2-2, with D possibly TRBD1 on 5 matching bases. The germline V gene encodes CDR1 SGDLS and CDR2 YYNGEE. With 0 bases removed from V and 8 bases from J, the gap between germline ends came to 8 bases. The CDR3 is made up of 13 amino acids. This CDR3 reads CASSVVAGGELFF. The CDR3 nucleotides read TGTGCCAGCAGCGTAGTTGCAGGGGGGGAGCTGTTTTTT.

The chain couples TRBV10-1 to TRBJ2-3, with 10 bases identical to TRBD1. The CDR3 runs to 16 residues. V trimming: 0 bases; J trimming: 7 bases; junction bases outside the gene matches: 7. Germline V gene data show CDR1 as WNHNN and CDR2 as SYGVQD (reference sequence). CDR3 protein: CASSESKTGGRYTQYF. Here the CDR3 DNA reads TGCGCCAGCAGTGAGTCGAAGACAGGGGGCCGTTATACGCAGTATTTT.

This clone was found once. V gene TRBV30 combines with J gene TRBJ1-1, with D possibly being TRBD1 (6 bases). The germline V and J ends were trimmed by 3 bases and 1 base, with 9 bases remaining between them. CDR1 GTSNPN and CDR2 SVGIG come from the germline V gene (reference sequence). This CDR3 contains 13 residues. CDR3 in amino acids: CAWSEQGNTEAFF. CDR3 DNA: TGTGCCTGGAGCGAACAGGGGAACACTGAAGCTTTCTTT.

This clone was observed a single time. The V call is TRBV25-1, the J call TRBJ2-7, with 10 bases aligning to TRBD1. With V trimmed by 4 bases and J by 4 bases, 13 bases remained unmatched. The germline CDR1 and CDR2 sequences are MGHDK and SYGVNS. There are 17 residues in the CDR3. CDR3 in amino acids: CASSGYNRDRGRYEQYF. The CDR3 DNA follows: TGTGCCAGCAGTGGGTATAACCGGGACAGGGGTCGGTACGAGCAGTACTTC.

The chain is built from TRBV5-1 and TRBJ1-1; D call uncertain. The CDR3 runs to 12 residues. The germline V gene has CDR1 SGHRS and CDR2 YFSETQ. The V and J ends lost 5 bases and 12 bases respectively, with 17 bases between them. This CDR3 is CASSPGYGRTFF. The CDR3 coding sequence is TGCGCCAGCAGTCCGGGGTACGGGAGAACTTTCTTT.

The CDR3 DNA sequence: TGTGCCAGCACCGGCAGGGGGAGGTCTGAAGCTTTCTTT. It encodes CASTGRGRSEAFF. The rearrangement links TRBV19 to TRBJ1-1; TRBD1 aligns across 7 bases. Germline CDR1 LNHDA, CDR2 SQIVND (reference sequence). The V segment lost 9 bases and the J segment 6 bases; nucleotides outside the gene matches: 10. The CDR3 extends over 13 amino acids.

The chain employs TRBV7-9 and TRBJ1-2, with D possibly being TRBD1 (5 bases). The CDR3 consists of 15 residues. The germline CDR1 and CDR2 sequences are SEHNR and FQNEAQ (reference sequence). V was trimmed by 5 bases and J by 4 bases, leaving 17 bases between them. The CDR3 region has the DNA TGTGCCAGCAGCCCTCCGGGCCAGGGACTCTATGGCTACACCTTC. Amino acids: CASSPPGQGLYGYTF.

The chain links TRBV5-1 to TRBJ2-1; 7 bases match TRBD2. The CDR3 spans 15 residues. Germline values: CDR1 SGHRS, CDR2 YFSETQ. Losses at the gene ends were 4 bases for V and 0 bases for J; bases not matched to a gene: 4. This CDR3 is CASSGSGTSYNEQFF. The CDR3 coding sequence is TGCGCCAGCAGCGGGAGCGGGACCTCCTACAATGAGCAGTTCTTC.

The chain couples TRBV6-5 to TRBJ1-3; TRBD1 agrees at 12 bases. The CDR3 contains 16 residues. V lost 1 base to trimming and J lost 2 bases; unmatched junction nucleotides: 0. Per germline, CDR1 MNHEY and CDR2 SVGAGI. In DNA, the CDR3 is TGTGCCAGCAGTTACTGGGACAGGGGGCCTGGAAACACCATATATTTT. This sequence encodes CASSYWDRGPGNTIYF.

The rearrangement uses TRBV5-6 and TRBJ2-5, with TRBD1 identical over 9 bases. Gene TRBJ2-7 matches the end of the DNA better, so the J call may be wrong. The CDR3 is 14 residues long. Germline V gives CDR1 SGHDT, CDR2 YYEEEE. CDR3 protein: CASSSGQGWNEQYF. Written as DNA, the CDR3 is TGTGCCAGCAGCTCGGGACAGGGCTGGAACGAGCAGTACTTC.

The CDR3 nucleotides are TGTGCCAGCAGTTTGGGGGGACGAGTTGGAAACACCATATATTTT. Its translation is CASSLGGRVGNTIYF. The gene calls are TRBV27 and TRBJ1-3; possibly TRBD1 for D (5 bases). The CDR3 runs to 15 residues. V gave up 3 bases and J gave up 3 bases, with 12 bases separating them. Per germline, CDR1 MNHEY and CDR2 SMNVEV (reference sequence).

The gene calls are TRBV30 and TRBJ1-3; TRBD1 matches 7 bases. V lost 5 bases to trimming and J lost 2 bases; unmatched junction nucleotides: 3. Germline lookup yields CDR1 GTSNPN and CDR2 SVGIG (reference sequence). This CDR3 contains 13 residues. DNA for the CDR3: TGTGCCTGGGGCGGGACAGCTGGAAACACCATATATTTT. Amino acids: CAWGGTAGNTIYF.

The chain carries TRBV5-1 and TRBJ1-1; 10 nucleotides match TRBD1. J lost 0 bases, V lost 0 bases, and 5 bases had no gene match. Looked up from germline, CDR1 is SGHRS and CDR2 is YFSETQ. This CDR3 has 17 amino acids. CDR3 amino acids: CASSLGDRGRVNTEAFF. CDR3 DNA: TGCGCCAGCAGCTTGGGTGACAGGGGGCGCGTGAACACTGAAGCTTTCTTT.

This chain connects TRBV5-4 to TRBJ2-1; no clear D gene. Germline loops: CDR1 SGHNT, CDR2 YYREEE (reference sequence). CDR3 length equals 14 residues. Between the trimmed V and J ends, which lost 1 base and 2 bases, there was a span of 7 bases. The CDR3 DNA follows: TGTGCCAGCAGCTTGCCTAGTGCCTACAATGAGCAGTTCTTC. Translated, it gives CASSLPSAYNEQFF. Combining the CDR3 with reference TRBV5-4 and TRBJ2-1 gives the whole variable domain ETGVTQSPTHLIKTRGQQVTLRCSSQSGHNTVSWYQQALGQGPQFIFQYYREEENGRGNFPPRFSGLQFPNYSSELNVNALELDDSALYLCASSLPSAYNEQFFGPGTRLTVL.

The chain combines TRBV29-1 with TRBJ2-3; D is perhaps TRBD1 (6 bases). The CDR3 runs 13 residues. Per germline, CDR1 SQVTM and CDR2 ANQGSEA. V was pared by 7 bases and J by 2 bases, with 13 bases between. This chain's CDR3 is CSAHRESTDTQYF. The CDR3 DNA is TGCAGCGCTCACAGGGAATCCACAGATACGCAGTATTTT.

The chain employs TRBV30 and TRBJ1-5, with 7 bases aligning to TRBD1. V was pared by 0 bases and J by 3 bases, with 11 bases of the junction left unmatched. The V gene's germline CDR1 is GTSNPN and CDR2 SVGIG (reference sequence). The CDR3 is 17 residues long. The CDR3 protein is CAWSVPTGLGANQPQHF. The CDR3, as DNA: TGTGCCTGGAGTGTCCCGACAGGGCTCGGGGCCAATCAGCCCCAGCATTTT.